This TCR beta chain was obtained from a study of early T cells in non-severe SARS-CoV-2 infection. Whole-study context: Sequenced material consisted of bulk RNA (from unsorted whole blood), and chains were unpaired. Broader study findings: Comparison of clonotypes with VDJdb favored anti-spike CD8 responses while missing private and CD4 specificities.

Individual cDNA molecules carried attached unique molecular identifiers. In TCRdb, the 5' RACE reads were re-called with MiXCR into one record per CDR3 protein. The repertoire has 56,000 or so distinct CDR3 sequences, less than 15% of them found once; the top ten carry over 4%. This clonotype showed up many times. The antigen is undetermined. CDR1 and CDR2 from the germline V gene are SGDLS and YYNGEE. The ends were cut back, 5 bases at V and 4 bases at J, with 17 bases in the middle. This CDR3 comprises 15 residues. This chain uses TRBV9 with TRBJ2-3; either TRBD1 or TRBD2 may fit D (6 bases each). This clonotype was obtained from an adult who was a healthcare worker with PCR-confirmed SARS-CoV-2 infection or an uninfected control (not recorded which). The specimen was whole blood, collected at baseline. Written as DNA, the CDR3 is TGTGCCAGCAGAGCCCAAGGGGGGCAGGCAGATACGCAGTATTTT. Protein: CASRAQGGQADTQYF. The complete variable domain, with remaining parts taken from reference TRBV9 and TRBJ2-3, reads DSGVTQTPKHLITATGQRVTLRCSPRSGDLSVYWYQQSLDQGLQFLIQYYNGEERAKGNILERFSAQQFPDLHSELNLSSLELGDSALYFCASRAQGGQADTQYFGPGTRLTVL.